Following are 27 T cell receptor beta chains from one sample sequenced in a study of blood T cell repertoires in COVID-19. Libraries were prepared by immunoSEQ multiplex PCR; TCRdb keeps only in-frame clonotypes and omits some of them. The table has some 100,000 clones, around 86% seen once. The sequenced sample was peripheral blood. The receptors come from a middle-aged man with acute or convalescent COVID-19.

The chain uses TRBV4-1 and TRBJ2-1, with a possible D match to TRBD2 (5 bases). Deletions cut 5 bases from V and 0 bases from J, with 14 bases between. Germline CDR1 is MGHRA and CDR2 is YSYEKL. This CDR3 contains 16 residues. DNA of the CDR3: TGCGCCAGCAGCAAGGAGGCAGCGAGCTCCTACAATGAGCAGTTCTTC. It yields the protein CASSKEAASSYNEQFF.

This clone was seen just once. The chain has TRBV11-2 and TRBJ1-2, with 9 bases aligning to TRBD1. Germline assignment: CDR1 SGHAT and CDR2 FQNNGV. This CDR3 comprises 14 residues. V lost 5 bases to trimming and J lost 6 bases; unmatched junction nucleotides: 7. DNA for the CDR3: TGTGCCAGCAGCACCGGGGGACAGGGTGATGGCTACACCTTC. The encoded protein is CASSTGGQGDGYTF.

To note about this clone: Other DNA variants within this sample encode the same CDR3. V gene TRBV5-8 combines with J gene TRBJ1-2; possibly TRBD1 for D (6 bases). Germline V gene sequence: CDR1 SGHTS, CDR2 YDEGEE. Trimming cost V 4 bases and J 5 bases, with 9 bases left between them. This CDR3 region has 12 residues. CDR3 nucleotides: TGTGCCAGCAGCCCGACAGGATATGGCTACACCTTC. It is translated as CASSPTGYGYTF.

This clone appeared once. The CDR3 nucleotides are TGTGCCAGCAGCTTAGCCGCGACAGGGTTTTCTGGGGCCAACGTCCTGACTTTC. This translates into CASSLAATGFSGANVLTF. The V and J genes are TRBV11-2 and TRBJ2-6; 7 nucleotides line up with TRBD1. Germline CDR1 reads SGHAT; CDR2 reads FQNNGV. Trimming cost V 1 base and J 1 base; bases outside gene matches: 7. CDR3 length equals 18 residues.

Turning to this clone: This sample also contains other DNA sequences that code for the same CDR3. The CDR3 here is CASSPDSSGNTIYF. The CDR3 DNA follows: TGTGCCAGCTCACCGGACAGCTCTGGAAACACCATATATTTT. V gene TRBV18 combines with J gene TRBJ1-3; possibly TRBD1 for D (6 bases). The CDR3 consists of 14 residues. Trimming took 3 bases from V and 0 from J, leaving 6 bases between them. The germline V gene has CDR1 KGHSH and CDR2 LQKENI.

V and J are TRBV19 and TRBJ2-7, with TRBD2 matching over 8 bases. After removal of 9 bases from V and 2 bases from J, the junction contained 9 bases not matched to a gene. This CDR3 has 14 residues. The germline gives CDR1 LNHDA, CDR2 SQIVND (reference sequence). This CDR3 reads CASPRLAGTYEQYF. Here the CDR3 DNA reads TGTGCCAGCCCGCGTTTAGCGGGAACCTACGAGCAGTACTTC.

In DNA, the CDR3 is TGTGCCAGCAGCCCCGGGACAGGGTATAATGAAAAACTGTTTTTT. This codes for CASSPGTGYNEKLFF. This chain uses TRBV6-2 or TRBV6-3 with TRBJ1-4, with 9 bases lining up with TRBD1. CDR1 and CDR2 (germline): MNHEY, SVGEGT. The V and J ends lost 6 bases and 4 bases, in that order; junction bases with no gene match: 6. This CDR3 region has 15 residues.

The rearrangement uses TRBV7-8 and TRBJ2-1, with 9 bases identical to TRBD2. The CDR3 runs 15 residues. V was pared by 5 bases and J by 5 bases, with 7 bases of the junction left unmatched. The germline V gene encodes CDR1 SGHVS and CDR2 FQNEAQ. CDR3 nucleotides: TGTGCCAGCAGCACCGGGACTAGCCTGAACAATGAGCAGTTCTTC. Translating gives CASSTGTSLNNEQFF.

The genes are TRBV18 and TRBJ2-7; D is undetermined. The germline gives CDR1 KGHSH, CDR2 LQKENI. The CDR3 loop spans 14 amino acids. Trimming stripped 3 bases from V and 2 bases from J, with 11 bases between. CDR3 nucleotide sequence: TGTGCCAGCTCACCTGACCACAGTCCCTACGAGCAGTACTTC. Protein sequence: CASSPDHSPYEQYF. Complete variable domain (other parts from reference TRBV18 and TRBJ2-7): NAGVMQNPRHLVRRRGQEARLRCSPMKGHSHVYWYRQLPEEGLKFMVYLQKENIIDESGMPKERFSAEFPKEGPSILRIQQVVRGDSAAYFCASSPDHSPYEQYFGPGTRLTVT.

The chain carries TRBV6-6 and TRBJ2-1, with D possibly TRBD2 on 6 matching bases. V was pared by 2 bases and J by 9 bases, with 8 bases between. The CDR3 runs to 12 residues. The V gene's germline CDR1 is MNHNY and CDR2 SVGAGI (reference sequence). CDR3 residues: CASSYGGIEQFF. CDR3 DNA sequence: TGTGCCAGCAGTTACGGCGGGATTGAGCAGTTCTTC.

The chain is built from TRBV2 and TRBJ2-1; maybe TRBD2 (6 bases). The CDR3 runs 15 residues. Looked up from germline, CDR1 is SNHLY and CDR2 is FYNNEI. The V end was cut by 3 bases, the J end by 7 bases, with 16 bases between. The DNA for the CDR3 is TGTGCCAGCAGTGAGGACGGGAGCAAGGTGAATGAGCAGTTCTTC. The encoded protein is CASSEDGSKVNEQFF.

The chain carries TRBV3-1 (or the pseudogene TRBV3-2) and TRBJ2-5; D perhaps matches TRBD2 (5 bases). The V gene's germline CDR1 is LGHDT and CDR2 YNNKEL (reference sequence). V lost 4 bases and J 13 bases, leaving 22 bases between the germline ends. There are 14 residues in the CDR3. Written as DNA, the CDR3 is TGTGCCAGCAGCCCGGATAAACCCCGGGGTCTGGTGTACTTC. It encodes CASSPDKPRGLVYF.

This chain joins TRBV11-1 and TRBJ2-3, with 8 bases matching TRBD2. The CDR3 loop spans 13 amino acids. CDR1 and CDR2 (germline): SGHAT, FQDESV (reference sequence). V was pared by 5 bases and J by 15 bases, with 13 bases of the junction left unmatched. CDR3 residues: CASSPGGVAGLYF. The DNA for the CDR3 is TGTGCCAGCAGCCCGGGGGGGGTGGCGGGACTTTATTTT. Complete variable domain (other parts from reference TRBV11-1 and TRBJ2-3): EAEVAQSPRYKITEKSQAVAFWCDPISGHATLYWYRQILGQGPELLVQFQDESVVDDSQLPKDRFSAERLKGVDSTLKIQPAELGDSAMYLCASSPGGVAGLYFGPGTRLTVL.

The CDR3 nucleotides are TGTGCCACCAGTGATCCCCAGGGGGCTGGGGCCAACGTCCTGACTTTC. Translated, it gives CATSDPQGAGANVLTF. V and J are TRBV24-1 and TRBJ2-6; 7 bases are shared with TRBD1. The CDR3 runs to 16 residues. In germline, CDR1 is KGHDR, CDR2 SFDVKD. V was pared by 3 bases and J by 2 bases, with 3 bases of the junction left unmatched.

Comments on this clone: The sample holds other DNA sequences that translate to the same CDR3. This chain uses TRBV7-8 with TRBJ1-2; tentatively, D is TRBD1 (6 bases). The CDR3 is 13 residues long. Germline V CDR1 and CDR2: SGHVS, FQNEAQ. With 4 bases removed from V and 4 bases from J, the gap between germline ends came to 10 bases. CDR3 DNA: TGTGCCAGCAGCTCGGCGGACAGCTATGGCTACACCTTC. This gives the protein CASSSADSYGYTF.

In this sample, this clone turned up a few times. The chain employs TRBV3-1 (or the pseudogene TRBV3-2) and TRBJ2-2; 10 bases match TRBD2. The CDR3 extends over 18 amino acids. Germline CDR1 reads LGHDT; CDR2 reads YNNKEL (reference sequence). Trimming took 1 base from V and 5 from J; bases not matched to a gene: 10. CDR3 sequence (DNA): TGTGCCAGCAGCCAAGGACTAGCGGGTATTGGCCTAACCGGGGAGCTGTTTTTT. Translated, it gives CASSQGLAGIGLTGELFF.

This clone was seen only once. J is TRBJ1-1 and V is TRBV6-6; D unresolved. The CDR3 covers 12 residues. Germline CDR1 reads MNHNY; CDR2 reads SVGAGI (reference sequence). Trimming took off 1 base at V and 7 bases at J, with 7 bases between the two ends. CDR3 region: CASSYLTNEAFF. The CDR3 bases are TGTGCCAGCAGTTACTTGACAAATGAAGCTTTCTTT.

The sample holds one count of this clone. This chain uses TRBV15 with TRBJ2-7; D perhaps matches TRBD1 (5 bases). From germline, CDR1 is LNHNV and CDR2 YYDKDF (reference sequence). The V end lost 1 base, the J end lost 1 base, and 11 bases lay between the germline ends. The CDR3 runs 15 residues. CDR3: CATSRVRDSSYEQYF. The DNA of the CDR3 is TGTGCCACCAGCAGAGTCAGGGATTCTTCCTACGAGCAGTACTTC.

The chain combines TRBV7-6 with TRBJ2-2; D might be TRBD2 (6 bases). Trimming cost V 5 bases and J 1 base, with 11 bases left between them. This CDR3 is 15 amino acids long. Germline CDR1 is SGHVS and CDR2 is FNYEAQ. The CDR3 DNA reads TGTGCCAGCAGCCCAGGAGGGATGAACACCGGGGAGCTGTTTTTT. It yields the protein CASSPGGMNTGELFF.

V gene TRBV3-1 (or the pseudogene TRBV3-2) combines with J gene TRBJ2-3, with TRBD2 identical over 14 bases. Germline V gene lookup returns CDR1 LGHDT and CDR2 YNNKEL (reference sequence). The ends lost 5 bases at V and 5 bases at J; junction bases unmatched: 3. This CDR3 comprises 15 residues. As DNA, the CDR3 is TGTGCCAGCAGCTCGGGACTAGCGGGAGTAGATACGCAGTATTTT. As protein: CASSSGLAGVDTQYF.

J is TRBJ2-1 and V is TRBV4-2; D is undetermined. The CDR3 has 14 residues. Deletions cut 1 base from V and 8 bases from J, with 12 bases between. CDR1 and CDR2 from the germline V gene are LGHNA and YNFKEQ. For the CDR3, the DNA is TGTGCCAGCAGCCAAGCGCTAGTAGGTGATGAGCAGTTCTTC. Translated: CASSQALVGDEQFF.

This clone was observed a single time. The rearrangement uses TRBV6-5 and TRBJ2-7; tentative D call: TRBD1 (6 bases). This CDR3 contains 12 residues. Trimming shortened V by 2 bases and J by 12 bases, and 14 bases separated the two germline ends. The germline V gene encodes CDR1 MNHEY and CDR2 SVGAGI. Here the CDR3 DNA reads TGTGCCAGCAGTTACGGGCAGGGGTATCCGTACTTC. It specifies CASSYGQGYPYF.

This clone showed up just a few times. CDR3 sequence reads: CASSSSGATIYF. The CDR3 DNA is TGTGCCAGCAGTTCATCAGGTGCGACCATATATTTT. The chain carries TRBV12-3 or TRBV12-4 and TRBJ1-3; unclear D gene. The CDR3 length is 12 residues. V lost 4 bases to trimming and J lost 10 bases, with 11 bases between them.

This sequence joins TRBV10-3 and TRBJ1-1; 11 bases are a match to TRBD1. The J segment lost 3 bases and the V segment lost 6 bases, leaving 9 bases of the junction unmatched. Germline CDR1 is ENHRY and CDR2 is SYGVKD. The CDR3 consists of 16 residues. The CDR3: CAIRGGQGEEDTEAFF. The CDR3 region has the DNA TGTGCCATCAGGGGGGGACAGGGGGAGGAGGACACTGAAGCTTTCTTT.

This chain links TRBV6-5 with TRBJ1-2, with 10 bases that match TRBD1. With 6 bases clipped from V and 2 bases from J, the junction kept 3 bases outside the gene matches. Germline V lookup: CDR1 MNHEY, CDR2 SVGAGI. The CDR3 runs to 14 residues. DNA of the CDR3: TGTGCCAGCAGGCCGGGACAGGGGAACTATGGCTACACCTTC. Translated: CASRPGQGNYGYTF.

This chain links TRBV19 with TRBJ1-2, with 8 nucleotides matching TRBD1. The CDR3 runs 16 residues. V trimming: 1 base; J trimming: 3 bases; junction bases outside the gene matches: 7. In germline, CDR1 is LNHDA, CDR2 SQIVND (reference sequence). The CDR3 DNA follows: TGTGCCAGTAGTATAGTGTGGACAGGGTATGACTATGGCTACACCTTC. It translates to CASSIVWTGYDYGYTF.

The chain carries TRBV12-3 or TRBV12-4 and TRBJ1-6; the D is unclear. V was pared by 6 bases and J by 10 bases, with 10 bases between. The CDR3 sequence is 12 residues long. This CDR3 reads CASRFMLSPLHF. In DNA form, the CDR3 reads TGTGCCAGCAGGTTCATGCTATCACCCCTCCACTTT.